The 3 T cell receptor beta chains listed next were all sequenced from one sample in a study of blood T cells in healthy people across ages. With a J-beta primer mix and a sample-barcoded 5' primer, a second PCR ran about 7 to 11 cycles. A single record per CDR3 protein comes from TCRdb applying MiXCR to the 5' RACE reads. Among over 300,000 distinct CDR3 sequences listed, approximately 47% were seen once. Source material: blood. The source is a man in his fifties or sixties in good health.

In DNA form, the CDR3 reads TGTGCCAGCCGCACAGGGTTCAATCAGCCCCAGCATTTT. It is translated as CASRTGFNQPQHF. The chain joins TRBV12-3 or TRBV12-4 to TRBJ1-5, with TRBD1 as a possible D gene (6 bases). The ends were cut back, 8 bases at V and 3 bases at J, with 11 bases in the middle. The CDR3 is 13 amino acids.

V is TRBV20-1 and J is TRBJ1-5, with D possibly matching TRBD1 (6 bases). This CDR3 comprises 14 residues. Trimming pared 0 bases from V and 5 bases from J, leaving 11 bases between. Germline V gives CDR1 DFQATT, CDR2 SNEGSKA (reference sequence). The CDR3 DNA follows: TGCAGTGCTAGAGAGGGGGCAGCAGATCAGCCCCAGCATTTT. Encoded protein: CSAREGAADQPQHF.

V usage is TRBV6-5 and J usage is TRBJ1-6, with D uncertain. The V end was cut by 0 bases, the J end by 9 bases, with 21 bases between. From germline, CDR1 is MNHEY and CDR2 SVGAGI. There are 18 residues in the CDR3. The CDR3 spells CASSYSIGETRKISPLHF. The CDR3 coding sequence is TGTGCCAGCAGTTACTCCATCGGGGAAACCCGAAAGATTTCACCCCTCCACTTT.